Presented here are 8 T cell receptor beta chains from one specimen sequenced in a study of blood T cell repertoires in COVID-19. Only in-frame clones appear in the TCRdb table, and some are missing; sequencing was by immunoSEQ multiplex PCR. This sample has about 210,000 clones, with about 87% found just once. Specimen: peripheral blood. These receptors were obtained from a man between 65 and 85 years old with acute or convalescent COVID-19.

J is TRBJ2-7 and V is TRBV27, with 11 bases identical to TRBD2. The V gene end was trimmed by 5 bases and the J gene end by 4 bases; junction bases not matched to a gene: 7. Germline V gene data show CDR1 as MNHEY and CDR2 as SMNVEV (reference sequence). This CDR3 comprises 15 residues. In DNA, the CDR3 is TGTGCCAGCAGTAGCTTACTAGCGGGAGCTTACGAGCAGTACTTC. It codes for CASSSLLAGAYEQYF.

The chain has TRBV7-9 and TRBJ2-1; 11 bases are a match to TRBD2. The V segment lost 10 bases and the J segment 7 bases; nucleotides outside the gene matches: 9. This CDR3 region has 14 residues. Germline CDR1 and CDR2: SEHNR and FQNEAQ (reference sequence). CDR3 bases: TGTGCCACCTCCCGGGGACTAGCGGAAAATGAGCAGTTCTTC. This translates into CATSRGLAENEQFF.

This clone was seen a few times. The chain recombines TRBV20-1 with TRBJ2-1; no definite D call. From germline, CDR1 is DFQATT and CDR2 SNEGSKA (reference sequence). The CDR3 totals 11 residues. Deletions cut 5 bases from V and 3 bases from J, with 5 bases between. The CDR3 DNA sequence: TGCAGTGCTCACTTCTACAATGAGCAGTTCTTC. Translated: CSAHFYNEQFF.

The genes are TRBV2 and TRBJ2-5; 9 bases fit TRBD2. This CDR3 comprises 15 residues. V lost 6 bases and J lost 2; bases outside the gene matches: 7. The germline CDR1 and CDR2 sequences are SNHLY and FYNNEI. The CDR3 region is CASSETSGGQETQYF. The CDR3 region has the DNA TGTGCCAGCAGCGAGACTAGCGGAGGACAAGAGACCCAGTACTTC.

The CDR3 region is CASSVEAGGGADTQYF. The DNA of the CDR3 is TGTGCCAGCAGCGTAGAAGCGGGAGGAGGCGCAGATACGCAGTATTTT. The chain employs TRBV9 and TRBJ2-3; 9 bases agree with TRBD2. This CDR3 comprises 16 residues. Germline V gene data show CDR1 as SGDLS and CDR2 as YYNGEE. The ends lost 0 bases at V and 4 bases at J; junction bases unmatched: 6.

The chain couples TRBV28 to TRBJ1-1; D remains unclear. Germline CDR1 and CDR2: MDHEN and SYDVKM. V lost 1 base and J 3 bases, leaving 9 bases between the germline ends. The CDR3 length is 14 residues. CDR3 DNA: TGTGCCAGCAGTTTATTGATCAGGTACACTGAAGCTTTCTTT. Protein sequence: CASSLLIRYTEAFF. Complete variable domain (other parts from reference TRBV28 and TRBJ1-1): DVKVTQSSRYLVKRTGEKVFLECVQDMDHENMFWYRQDPGLGLRLIYFSYDVKMKEKGDIPEGYSVSREKKERFSLILESASTNQTSMYLCASSLLIRYTEAFFGQGTRLTVV.

This sequence joins TRBV9 and TRBJ1-1; TRBD1 is a possible D gene (5 bases). The germline gives CDR1 SGDLS, CDR2 YYNGEE. The CDR3 spans 16 residues. Trimming pared 0 bases from V and 5 bases from J, leaving 17 bases between. CDR3 loop: CASSVASYGGLTEAFF. Here the CDR3 DNA reads TGTGCCAGCAGCGTAGCTTCCTACGGGGGATTAACTGAAGCTTTCTTT.

The chain carries TRBV29-1 and TRBJ1-6; 8 nucleotides match TRBD1. The CDR3 contains 13 residues. Germline V lookup: CDR1 SQVTM, CDR2 ANQGSEA. Trimming at V came to 6 bases and at J to 7 bases, leaving 5 bases not matched to a gene. CDR3 amino acids: CSVGTGPNSPLHF. The CDR3 region has the DNA TGCAGCGTCGGGACAGGACCAAATTCACCCCTCCACTTT.